This T cell receptor (beta chain) appears in the sequencing data of a study of blood T cell repertoires in COVID-19. Method: immunoSEQ multiplex PCR; TCRdb's copy keeps in-frame clones and lacks some. The table records 60,000 to 75,000 clones, around 90% of them present only once. CDR1 LNHNV and CDR2 YYDKDF come from the germline V gene (reference sequence). This CDR3 has 14 amino acids. V was clipped by 2 bases and J by 6 bases; unmatched bases: 3. Sequenced: peripheral blood. The chain links TRBV15 to TRBJ2-2; 7 bases align to TRBD2. The receptor was isolated from a human donor in a cohort sampled during active COVID-19. The CDR3 loop is CATSRILAAGELFF. CDR3 DNA: TGTGCCACCAGCAGAATTCTAGCGGCCGGGGAGCTGTTTTTT. The full variable domain, rest sourced from reference TRBV15 and TRBJ2-2, is DAMVIQNPRYQVTQFGKPVTLSCSQTLNHNVMYWYQQKSSQAPKLLFHYYDKDFNNEADTPDNFQSRRPNTSFCFLDIRSPGLGDTAMYLCATSRILAAGELFFGEGSRLTVL.